This TCR beta chain was observed in a study of OX40 agonist ivuxolimab in advanced cancers. Overall study context: Patients were infused with ivuxolimab every 2 weeks at 0.01 to 10 mg/kg.

Notes on this clone: Its matching antigen is unknown.

The CDR3 has 14 residues. The germline V and J ends were trimmed by 5 bases and 6 bases, with 17 bases remaining between them. Germline CDR1 reads SNHLY; CDR2 reads FYNNEI. Clones were sequenced by immunoSEQ multiplex PCR, and TCRdb holds only the in-frame ones, with some missing. The sample yields tens of thousands of clones, 65% to 90% seen once. General study results and limits: The mean number of expanded clones was higher in CD8+ T cells than in CD4+. Some nonresponders likewise displayed low normalized T-cell clonal expansion. In the 0.1 to 3.0 mg/kg range, CD4+ and CD8+ blood T cells had expanded clonally by week 6.

This sequence originates from an adult with an advanced solid tumor such as melanoma, head and neck, liver or kidney cancer. This chain links TRBV2 with TRBJ2-7; either TRBD1 or TRBD2 may fit D (5 bases each). The specimen was CD4+ or CD8+ T cells sorted from blood, collected in a trial of the OX40 agonist ivuxolimab. The CDR3, as DNA: TGTGCCAGCAGTCCCCGGAGTTATGGGGGCGAGCAGTACTTC. Its protein is CASSPRSYGGEQYF.